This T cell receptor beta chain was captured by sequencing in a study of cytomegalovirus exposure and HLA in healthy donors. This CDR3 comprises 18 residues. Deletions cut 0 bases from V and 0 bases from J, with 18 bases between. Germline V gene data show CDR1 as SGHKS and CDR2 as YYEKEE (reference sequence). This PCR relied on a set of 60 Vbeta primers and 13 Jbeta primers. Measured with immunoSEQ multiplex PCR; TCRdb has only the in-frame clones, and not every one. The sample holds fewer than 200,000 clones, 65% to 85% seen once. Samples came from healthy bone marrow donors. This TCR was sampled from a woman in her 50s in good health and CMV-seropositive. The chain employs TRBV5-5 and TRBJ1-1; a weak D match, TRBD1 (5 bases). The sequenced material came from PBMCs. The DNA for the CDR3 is TGTGCCAGCAGCTTGGGAATGTGGGGCAGCGCTATGAACACTGAAGCTTTCTTT. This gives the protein CASSLGMWGSAMNTEAFF.